Sequencing of this T cell receptor beta chain was carried out in a study of post-analysis software for immune sequencing data. Study overall: Relapsing-remitting, secondary progressive and progressive-relapsing courses of multiple sclerosis were included.

The germline V gene encodes CDR1 LNHNV and CDR2 YYDKDF (reference sequence). The CDR3 is made up of 14 amino acids. V lost 4 bases to trimming and J lost 7 bases, with 15 bases between them. TCR beta libraries were prepared from cDNA with unique molecular identifiers. Researchers reported approximately 480,000 cDNA molecules coming from around 1 to 10 million T cells. TCRdb itself ran the PCR reads through MiXCR, one entry per CDR3 protein. Among roughly 730,000 distinct CDR3 sequences listed, less than 35% were seen once. This clonotype showed up many times. Its cognate antigen is unknown. General study points: Five TRBV segments, including TRBV5-6, TRBV5-1 and TRBV20-1, were more frequent in patients than controls. Significantly decreased normalized Chao1 diversity was recorded for multiple sclerosis patients relative to controls. Clustering by F measure revealed strong co-clustering among samples prepared together in one batch.

The sequence was collected from a girl aged 5-17 years with multiple sclerosis. Input material: blood. The chain joins TRBV15 to TRBJ2-3; perhaps TRBD1 as D (6 bases). CDR3 coding DNA: TGTGCCACCAGCACTAACAGGGCGGCCAATACGCAGTATTTT. Its translation: CATSTNRAANTQYF.